Here is one T cell receptor beta chain with its context. Its recognized antigen is unknown. Base qualities are not at hand, and no much larger clone is one base apart. The source of the sample is a study of naive and memory T cell subsets (dated by TCRdb to about 2017). General notes on the study: The study applied an open-source, UMI-based TCR alpha and beta sequencing pipeline to sorted naive and memory peripheral blood T cell subsets. Complete agreement was observed between the functional CMV T cell responses and the IgG serology results. RNA was DNase-treated and reverse transcribed with TCR constant-region primers, mostly using SuperScript III.

The paper as a whole reports these results and caveats: Once error correction was done, more than 95% of naive TCR sequences showed up just once, which made the naive abundance distributions much steeper than those of the memory subsets. A clonotype was defined as a single alpha or beta chain sequence rather than as a paired alpha/beta receptor. RNA-based TCR counts may be influenced by expression changes linked to T cell activation and differentiation. In both CD4 and CD8 cells, the Gini index increased while Shannon and inverse Simpson diversity decreased from naive through CM, EM and EMRA. No ground truth was available to validate the repertoire findings for the naive and memory subsets. A power law was followed by TCR abundance, with an exponent that differed between naive and memory subsets but was consistent across the three individuals.

Spanning cysteine to phenylalanine, the CDR3 consists of 11 amino acids. The sequence is cut down to CDR3 DNA, 33 bases in frame from base 1. V and J lose 4 bases and 5 bases, and a span of 6 bases separates them. As encoded in the germline V gene (reference sequence), CDR1 is LGHDT while CDR2 is YNNKEL. Libraries came from UMI-ligation and nested PCR. An equimolar mix of two oligonucleotides covering both TRBC1 and TRBC2 was used as the beta constant-region primer. A single-stranded oligonucleotide containing the SP2 primer and a 12-nucleotide UMI was joined to the 3' end of the cDNA by T4 RNA ligase 1. Four rounds of PCR were used to amplify ligated cDNA, with nested alpha and beta constant-region primers being used together with the SP2 primer. Incubation of the ligation reaction lasted roughly 19-24 hours at 16 degrees C. PCR2 was usually performed as a SYBR Green qPCR and halted at a preset threshold so that over-amplification would not occur. Agencourt AMPure XP magnetic beads were used for all purifications after the first. Library quantification was done by Qubit, followed by a TapeStation check on which the main peak was expected at around 650 bp. Sequencing of the pooled libraries was done on an Illumina MiSeq using v2 2x251 paired-end kits, which typically yielded roughly 0.9-2.2 million reads per sample. Libraries were pooled at approximately 3.6 nM per sample, and about 4.5-7.5% PhiX was added to improve cluster recognition. Per the authors' processing: FASTQ reads processed by Demultiplexor were assigned V and J genes by Decombinator through tag matching that tolerated a single base-pair mismatch. By using UMIs, Collapsinator corrected both sequencing errors and the frequency errors caused by PCR heterogeneity. CDR3Translator translated TCRs and extracted CDR3s from the conserved cysteine to the FGXG phenylalanine, flagging non-productive sequences. Repertoires were subsampled to equal numbers of UMI-defined TCRs before Gini, Shannon entropy and inverse Simpson indices were calculated. Within the linear range, a power law was fitted to clonotype abundance distributions using maximum likelihood. When run on a single naive CD8 sample, MIGEC and the pipeline yielded similar UMI counts, similar unique TCR numbers and similar clonal distributions. Repertoires were searched for around 7,300 CMV-associated CDR3 sequences compiled from VDJdb and a published dataset. The public reads were reanalyzed by TCRdb: fastp trimming at Q25, MiXCR alignment, in-frame beta chains only. All rows with the same CDR3 protein become a single entry with the most common DNA and genes. The V and J calls, along with clone size, are taken from TCRdb and not from the paper's own processing. The sample includes 70,000 to 95,000 distinct CDR3 sequences, with 7% to 7.5% observed a single time. Roughly 1.6% of the sample comes from the top ten.

From the second PCR step onward, the TCR alpha chain libraries and the TCR beta chain libraries were amplified separately. CMV status of each donor was established by measuring IFNgamma production from CD4+ T cells after fresh PBMCs were stimulated overnight with CMV viral lysate. CD4 T cells were positively selected using Miltenyi beads, after which CD8 T cells were positively selected from the CD4-negative fraction. Cells stained for CD3, CD4, CD8, CD45RA, CD27 and a live/dead dye were sorted on a BD Aria II into four subsets by CD45RA and CD27. A few healthy volunteers provided blood, and each donor's sample was split into CD4 and CD8 T cells and then further divided into four differentiation subsets. Approximately 130 ml of peripheral blood was drawn per donor, and PBMC were isolated by Ficoll-Paque PLUS density-gradient centrifugation. Sorted cells were lysed in RLT buffer, after which RNA was extracted using a Qiagen RNeasy kit and stored at -80 degrees C.

The chain is assembled from TRBV3-1 and TRBJ2-7, with the D gene too uncertain to name. Sequencing was carried out using central memory CD4+ T cells from blood. According to the study, the label for this sample's cell subset or site signals: central memory, CD45RA- CD27+. The TCR comes from a human donor in good health. This receptor carries the CDR3 CASSRTDEQYF. The DNA reads as follows: TGTGCCAGCAGCCGAACCGACGAGCAGTACTTC.